The next 30 T cell receptor beta chains were all read from a single sample in a study of molecular identifiers for immune sequencing clone quantification. TCRdb re-analysed the PCR reads in MiXCR, keeping a single row per CDR3 protein. The data contain around 480,000 distinct CDR3 sequences, around 23% of them seen just once; the ten biggest clones take up 0.7% to 0.9%. Sequencing was done on a sample of naive CD8+ T cells from blood, with Jurkat cell RNA spiked in. The subset is: FACS-sorted CD8+CD4-CCR7+CD45RA+ naive T cells. These receptors all come from a human donor in good health. Some libraries in this study had Jurkat cell RNA spiked in.

The chain is built from TRBV4-3 and TRBJ1-1, with no clear D. Germline values: CDR1 LGHNA, CDR2 YSLEER. The CDR3 has 16 amino acids. Deletions cut 0 bases from V and 3 bases from J, with 14 bases between. The CDR3 region is CASSQDPWARDTEAFF. CDR3 nucleotides: TGCGCCAGCAGCCAAGATCCTTGGGCTAGGGACACTGAAGCTTTCTTT.

Comments on this clonotype: An end of the junction does not agree with germline; a read error may underlie this. J is TRBJ2-7 and V is TRBV29-1, with D uncertain. Germline CDR1 reads SQVTM; CDR2 reads ANQGSEA. The CDR3 has 12 residues. CDR3 sequence reads: CSVEGGRYGQYF. CDR3 nucleotides: TGCAGCGTTGAAGGCGGAAGGTACGGGCAGTACTTC.

As for this clonotype: Sequence at one end of the junction differs from germline and may be a read error. The chain combines TRBV19 with TRBJ1-5; D call uncertain. CDR1 LNHDA and CDR2 SQIVND come from the germline V gene (reference sequence). The CDR3 has 14 residues. CDR3 nucleotide sequence: TGTGCCGGTAGAGACGGGGTTAGCAATCAGCCCCAGCATTTT. Translated: CAGRDGVSNQPQHF.

A remark on this clonotype: One base away lies a much larger clone, so this may be a sequencing read error. The CDR3 carries no conserved terminal phenylalanine or tryptophan, so it likely arises from a read error. The chain links TRBV4-2 to TRBJ2-7, with TRBD1 matching 8 bases. After removal of 4 bases from V and 2 bases from J, the junction contained 4 bases not matched to a gene. Germline V gene lookup returns CDR1 LGHNA and CDR2 YNFKEQ. This CDR3 spans 14 amino acids. CDR3 coding DNA: TGTGCCAGCAGCCGGACAGGGCCCACCTACGAGCAGTACATC. This encodes CASSRTGPTYEQYI.

This clonotype was counted between two and nine times. The chain has TRBV27 and TRBJ2-4, with D tentatively TRBD2 (5 bases). This CDR3 spans 18 amino acids. V lost 5 bases, J lost 0 bases, and 20 bases lay in between. CDR1 and CDR2 (germline): MNHEY, SMNVEV (reference sequence). CDR3 sequence reads: CASSPPSNPQLAKNIQYF. The CDR3 DNA reads as TGTGCCAGCAGTCCGCCTAGCAACCCCCAATTAGCCAAAAACATTCAGTACTTC.

This chain joins TRBV12-3 or TRBV12-4 and TRBJ1-1, with D maybe TRBD1 (5 bases). This CDR3 spans 14 amino acids. V lost 7 bases, J lost 4 bases, and 16 bases lay in between. The CDR3 is CASTENPGSTEAFF. CDR3 bases: TGTGCCAGCACCGAGAATCCAGGGAGCACTGAAGCTTTCTTT.

This clonotype appeared a few times. This rearrangement joins TRBV6-5 to TRBJ2-1; possible D gene TRBD1, 5 bases. The CDR3 has 13 residues. CDR1 is MNHEY, CDR2 SVGAGI, per germline. With 2 bases removed from V and 7 bases from J, the gap between germline ends came to 9 bases. CDR3 sequence reads: CASSYQGANEQFF. CDR3 in DNA: TGTGCCAGCAGTTACCAAGGGGCAAATGAGCAGTTCTTC.

This clonotype was counted at least ten times. CDR3 nucleotide sequence: TGTGCCAGCAGTTACTCCCGGCCCGATGAGCAGTTCTTC. Its translation: CASSYSRPDEQFF. The V gene is TRBV6-2 or TRBV6-3, the J gene TRBJ2-1; the D is unclear. V dropped 0 bases and J dropped 8 bases, with 8 bases sitting between them. Per the germline V gene, CDR1 is MNHEY and CDR2 is SVGEGT. CDR3 length equals 13 residues.

The chain is built from TRBV20-1 and TRBJ2-3; 8 positions agree with TRBD2. Germline-derived CDR1 and CDR2 are DFQATT and SNEGSKA (reference sequence). Trimming at V came to 0 bases and at J to 0 bases, leaving 14 bases not matched to a gene. The CDR3 contains 19 residues. CDR3 loop: CSARDPTGGGGTSTDTQYF. Here the CDR3 DNA reads TGCAGTGCTAGAGATCCCACCGGCGGCGGGGGGACGAGCACAGATACGCAGTATTTT.

The rearrangement uses TRBV3-1 and TRBJ1-2; D might be TRBD1 (5 bases). Germline CDR1 and CDR2: LGHDT and YNNKEL (reference sequence). This CDR3 has 17 amino acids. Trimming stripped 4 bases from V and 0 bases from J, with 18 bases between. CDR3 DNA sequence: TGTGCCAGCAGCCCCCTAAAACCGAGACAGACTAACTATGGCTACACCTTC. This gives the protein CASSPLKPRQTNYGYTF.

A few counts support this clonotype. The genes are TRBV30 and TRBJ2-3; D perhaps matches TRBD2 (6 bases). The CDR3 contains 16 residues. Germline V gene sequence: CDR1 GTSNPN, CDR2 SVGIG (reference sequence). V lost 0 bases and J 5 bases, leaving 18 bases between the germline ends. The CDR3 reads CAWSVPHYRERDTQYF. The CDR3 bases are TGTGCCTGGAGTGTACCCCACTACCGGGAGAGAGATACGCAGTATTTT.

The chain employs TRBV5-6 and TRBJ2-7, with D tentatively TRBD2 (5 bases). The CDR3 sequence is 13 residues long. Germline CDR1 is SGHDT and CDR2 is YYEEEE. The germline V and J ends were trimmed by 4 bases and 7 bases, with 15 bases remaining between them. The CDR3 region is CASSPGISLEQYF. The CDR3 nucleotides are TGTGCCAGCAGCCCCGGGATTTCCTTGGAGCAGTACTTC. The whole variable domain, filled in from reference TRBV5-6 and TRBJ2-7, reads DAGVTQSPTHLIKTRGQQVTLRCSPKSGHDTVSWYQQALGQGPQFIFQYYEEEERQRGNFPDRFSGHQFPNYSSELNVNALLLGDSALYLCASSPGISLEQYFGPGTRLTVT.

CDR3 region: CASSYVRALSNQPQHF. The CDR3 nucleotides read TGTGCCAGCAGTTACGTCCGGGCATTAAGCAATCAGCCCCAGCATTTT. The chain employs TRBV6-6 and TRBJ1-5, with D unclear. With 2 bases removed from V and 1 base from J, the gap between germline ends came to 12 bases. The CDR3 loop spans 16 amino acids. Germline V gives CDR1 MNHNY, CDR2 SVGAGI (reference sequence).

The rearrangement joins TRBV27 to TRBJ1-1; TRBD1 is a possible D gene (6 bases). Trimming left V 5 bases short and J 5 bases short, with 21 bases between. The CDR3 loop spans 16 amino acids. Germline V gene sequence: CDR1 MNHEY, CDR2 SMNVEV (reference sequence). CDR3 bases: TGTGCCAGCAGTACAAGGGACATAACCATGGGGACTGAAGCTTTCTTT. The encoded protein is CASSTRDITMGTEAFF.

V is TRBV2 and J is TRBJ1-1; D uncertain. V was pared by 10 bases and J by 11 bases, with 11 bases between. CDR1 is SNHLY and CDR2 is FYNNEI in the germline V gene. The CDR3 runs to 9 residues. The CDR3 loop reads CATGLEAFF. DNA for the CDR3: TGTGCCACCGGTTTAGAGGCTTTCTTT.

There are a few counts of this clonotype. The chain is built from TRBV6-1 and TRBJ1-5; 8 bases line up with TRBD1. Germline assignment: CDR1 MNHNS and CDR2 SASEGT. The CDR3 contains 15 residues. The junction had 8 bases not matched to a gene; V was cut back by 6 bases and J by 4 bases. CDR3 in amino acids: CASRTGQALNQPQHF. CDR3 coding DNA: TGTGCCAGCAGAACGGGACAGGCGTTGAATCAGCCCCAGCATTTT.

About this clonotype: A much larger clonotype is one base distant, so this may be a read error. This rearrangement joins TRBV24-1 to TRBJ2-3; 8 nucleotides agree with TRBD1. The CDR3 has 14 residues. Looked up from germline, CDR1 is KGHDR and CDR2 is SFDVKD. CDR3 nucleotides: TGTGCCACCAGTGGTTTGACAGGGGAAAATACGCAGTATTTT. As protein: CATSGLTGENTQYF.

This clonotype was seen a handful of times. J is TRBJ2-7 and V is TRBV5-6, with TRBD2 matching over 8 bases. Germline V gene lookup returns CDR1 SGHDT and CDR2 YYEEEE. This CDR3 has 15 amino acids. Unmatched junction bases numbered 7, after V lost 0 bases and J lost 5 bases. CDR3 nucleotides: TGTGCCAGCAGCTTGGCAAGCGGGAGTACCAACGAGCAGTACTTC. The encoded protein is CASSLASGSTNEQYF.

The rearrangement links TRBV5-6 to TRBJ2-6; perhaps TRBD1 as D (6 bases). The CDR3 loop spans 18 amino acids. V dropped 7 bases and J dropped 0 bases, with 20 bases sitting between them. Looked up from germline, CDR1 is SGHDT and CDR2 is YYEEEE. The CDR3 region has the DNA TGTGCCAGCCCTACACGTGGAACAGGGAGCTCTGGGGCCAACGTCCTGACTTTC. Its translation: CASPTRGTGSSGANVLTF.

This clonotype was counted ten times or more. This chain connects TRBV7-9 to TRBJ2-3, with 8 positions matching TRBD1. V trimming: 4 bases; J trimming: 1 base; junction bases outside the gene matches: 1. This CDR3 is built from 14 residues. The germline gives CDR1 SEHNR, CDR2 FQNEAQ (reference sequence). CDR3 DNA: TGTGCCAGCAGCTGGGGACAGGGCACAGATACGCAGTATTTT. The encoded protein is CASSWGQGTDTQYF.

V and J are TRBV30 and TRBJ2-7; D ambiguous. The germline V gene encodes CDR1 GTSNPN and CDR2 SVGIG (reference sequence). The CDR3 length is 11 residues. The V and J ends lost 5 bases and 2 bases respectively, with 7 bases between them. Here the CDR3 reads CAWVEAYEQYF. CDR3 bases: TGTGCCTGGGTAGAGGCCTACGAGCAGTACTTC.

This clonotype came up a few times. The chain carries TRBV29-1 and TRBJ1-2; TRBD1 aligns across 8 bases. This CDR3 has 13 residues. Unmatched junction bases numbered 8, after V lost 4 bases and J lost 7 bases. Germline V gene data show CDR1 as SQVTM and CDR2 as ANQGSEA. The CDR3 nucleotides are TGCAGCGTTGTCGGTCAGGGGGCGCTTGGCTACACCTTC. Translated, it gives CSVVGQGALGYTF. The full variable domain, with the rest looked up from reference TRBV29-1 and TRBJ1-2, is SAVISQKPSRDICQRGTSLTIQCQVDSQVTMMFWYRQQPGQSLTLIATANQGSEATYESGFVIDKFPISRPNLTFSTLTVSNMSPEDSSIYLCSVVGQGALGYTFGSGTRLTVV.

This clonotype was recorded at least ten times. The chain has TRBV5-1 and TRBJ2-5, with TRBD2 matching over 10 bases. Germline-derived CDR1 and CDR2 are SGHRS and YFSETQ. The CDR3 sequence is 20 residues long. V dropped 4 bases and J dropped 2; count of bases not matched to a gene: 20. CDR3 amino acids: CASSGGLPGLARYFQETQYF. CDR3 sequence (DNA): TGCGCCAGCAGCGGAGGCTTACCGGGACTAGCGCGATATTTTCAAGAGACCCAGTACTTC.

This clonotype was counted at least ten times. The chain couples TRBV4-3 to TRBJ2-7, with D possibly TRBD2 on 6 matching bases. The CDR3 is 17 residues long. V lost 0 bases, J lost 0 bases, and 15 bases lay in between. The germline gives CDR1 LGHNA, CDR2 YSLEER. CDR3 sequence: CASSQDLPGDSSYEQYF. In nucleotides, the CDR3 is TGCGCCAGCAGCCAAGATCTGCCGGGAGATAGCTCCTACGAGCAGTACTTC.

As regards this clonotype: A much larger clone is a single base away; this may be a read error. The chain joins TRBV5-3 to TRBJ2-7, with D maybe TRBD1 (6 bases). TRBV5-3 is an ORF for which the function is uncertain. The CDR3 spans 13 residues. Trimming shortened V by 8 bases and J by 2 bases, and 14 bases separated the two germline ends. Here the CDR3 reads CASSRTVAYEQYF. The CDR3 nucleotides read TGTGCCAGCAGCAGGACAGTGGCCTACGAGCAGTACTTC.

There are many counts of this clonotype. This chain connects TRBV28 to TRBJ2-3; D not resolved. Trimming took 6 bases from V and 1 from J, leaving 11 bases between them. Germline-derived CDR1 and CDR2 are MDHEN and SYDVKM. This CDR3 region has 14 residues. The CDR3 DNA reads as TGTGCCAGCAGCCTTGACACGGGCACAGATACGCAGTATTTT. Amino acid sequence: CASSLDTGTDTQYF. Filled out from reference TRBV28 and TRBJ2-3, the complete variable domain reads DVKVTQSSRYLVKRTGEKVFLECVQDMDHENMFWYRQDPGLGLRLIYFSYDVKMKEKGDIPEGYSVSREKKERFSLILESASTNQTSMYLCASSLDTGTDTQYFGPGTRLTVL.

This clonotype was picked up one time. V is TRBV7-9 and J is TRBJ1-1; D perhaps matches TRBD1 (5 bases). Trimming pared 5 bases from V and 0 bases from J, leaving 16 bases between. CDR1 is SEHNR, CDR2 FQNEAQ, per germline (reference sequence). The CDR3 extends over 16 amino acids. The CDR3: CASSPGGEIMNTEAFF. In DNA form, the CDR3 reads TGTGCCAGCAGCCCCGGAGGGGAGATTATGAACACTGAAGCTTTCTTT. The full variable domain, its missing parts supplied by reference TRBV7-9 and TRBJ1-1, is DTGVSQNPRHKITKRGQNVTFRCDPISEHNRLYWYRQTLGQGPEFLTYFQNEAQLEKSRLLSDRFSAERPKGSFSTLEIQRTEQGDSAMYLCASSPGGEIMNTEAFFGQGTRLTVV.

The rearrangement uses TRBV4-1 and TRBJ2-7; D is possibly TRBD1 (6 bases). There are 15 residues in the CDR3. Germline V CDR1 and CDR2: MGHRA, YSYEKL. V was clipped by 3 bases and J by 5 bases, with 17 bases between them. The CDR3 here is CASSHPGVGSDEQYF. For the CDR3, the DNA is TGCGCCAGCAGCCACCCAGGGGTGGGTTCCGACGAGCAGTACTTC.

V usage is TRBV19 and J usage is TRBJ2-2; TRBD2 is a possible D gene (5 bases). Germline loops: CDR1 LNHDA, CDR2 SQIVND (reference sequence). The germline V and J ends were trimmed by 3 bases and 5 bases, with 10 bases remaining between them. The CDR3 covers 14 residues. The CDR3 nucleotides read TGTGCCAGTAGTATCGGACTGAATACCGGGGAGCTGTTTTTT. Protein product: CASSIGLNTGELFF. Together with reference TRBV19 and TRBJ2-2, the CDR3 gives the full variable domain: DGGITQSPKYLFRKEGQNVTLSCEQNLNHDAMYWYRQDPGQGLRLIYYSQIVNDFQKGDIAEGYSVSREKKESFPLTVTSAQKNPTAFYLCASSIGLNTGELFFGEGSRLTVL.

The chain is built from TRBV27 and TRBJ2-7; 7 nucleotides align to TRBD2. There are 13 residues in the CDR3. The ends lost 9 bases at V and 3 bases at J; junction bases unmatched: 8. Germline CDR1 is MNHEY and CDR2 is SMNVEV (reference sequence). CDR3 bases: TGTGCCAGTGGGGAGGGAGTTCTCTACGAGCAGTACTTC. Its protein product is CASGEGVLYEQYF.